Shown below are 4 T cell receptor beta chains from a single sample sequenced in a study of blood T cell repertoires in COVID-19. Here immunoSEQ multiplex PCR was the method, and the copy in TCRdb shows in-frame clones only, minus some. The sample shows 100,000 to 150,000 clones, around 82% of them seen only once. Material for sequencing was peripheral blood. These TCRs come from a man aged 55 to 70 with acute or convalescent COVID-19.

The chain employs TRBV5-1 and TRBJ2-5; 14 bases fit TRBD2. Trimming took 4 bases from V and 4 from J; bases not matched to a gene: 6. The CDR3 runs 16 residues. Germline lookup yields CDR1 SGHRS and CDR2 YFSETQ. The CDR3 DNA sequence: TGCGCCAGCAGCAGGACCGGGACTAGCGGGGGAGAGACCCAGTACTTC. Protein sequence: CASSRTGTSGGETQYF.

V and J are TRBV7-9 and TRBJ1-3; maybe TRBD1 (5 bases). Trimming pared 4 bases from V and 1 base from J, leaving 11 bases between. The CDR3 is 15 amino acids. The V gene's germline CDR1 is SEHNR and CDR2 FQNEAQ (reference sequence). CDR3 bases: TGTGCCAGCAGCTATTTATCAGGGTCTGGAAACACCATATATTTT. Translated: CASSYLSGSGNTIYF.

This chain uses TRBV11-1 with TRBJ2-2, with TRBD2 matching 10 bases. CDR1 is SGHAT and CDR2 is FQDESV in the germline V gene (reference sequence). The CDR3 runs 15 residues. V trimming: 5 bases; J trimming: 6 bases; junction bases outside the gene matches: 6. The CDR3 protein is CASSLVGLAAGELFF. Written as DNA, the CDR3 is TGTGCCAGCAGCCTCGTTGGACTAGCGGCCGGGGAGCTGTTTTTT. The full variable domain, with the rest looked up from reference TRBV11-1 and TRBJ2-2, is EAEVAQSPRYKITEKSQAVAFWCDPISGHATLYWYRQILGQGPELLVQFQDESVVDDSQLPKDRFSAERLKGVDSTLKIQPAELGDSAMYLCASSLVGLAAGELFFGEGSRLTVL.

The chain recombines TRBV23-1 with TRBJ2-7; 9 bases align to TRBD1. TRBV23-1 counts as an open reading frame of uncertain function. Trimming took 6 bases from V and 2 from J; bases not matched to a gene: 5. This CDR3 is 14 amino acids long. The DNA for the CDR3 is TGCGCCAGCAGGGGGACAGGGTTAGCCTACGAGCAGTACTTC. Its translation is CASRGTGLAYEQYF.